This TCR beta chain was identified in a study of graft-versus-host responses after intestinal transplantation. Across the study: As for transplant type, recipients had multivisceral, liver-intestinal, or isolated intestinal grafts. Recipients uniformly received anti-thymocyte globulin induction, followed by tacrolimus and steroids for approximately 3 years. General study findings and limits: Recipient bone marrow held GvH clones, some seen earlier in ileum or blood.

Graft specimens yielded both intraepithelial and lamina propria lymphocytes. In regard to this clone: Its antigen remains unidentified.

Here immunoSEQ multiplex PCR was the method, and the copy in TCRdb shows in-frame clones only, minus some. The table lists about 21,000 clones, approximately 70% of them singletons. Germline lookup yields CDR1 LNHNV and CDR2 YYDKDF (reference sequence). This CDR3 spans 14 amino acids. The V end was cut by 6 bases, the J end by 0 bases, with 10 bases between. Sequenced material: ileum tissue, taken around 20 days after intestinal transplant. The sequence came from a human patient who received an intestinal transplant, so some T cells may come from the graft donor. This sequence joins TRBV15 and TRBJ2-3; D is perhaps TRBD2 (7 bases). CDR3 DNA: TGTGCCACCAGTAGGGGGGGGAGCACAGATACGCAGTATTTT. It codes for CATSRGGSTDTQYF.